The clone carrying this TCR beta chain was recorded many times. The antigen remains undetermined. This sample is drawn from a study of early T cells in non-severe SARS-CoV-2 infection. The wider study: Sequencing of bulk RNA from unsorted whole blood was done, without chain pairing. General observations from the study: Sequences matched to VDJdb favored anti-spike CD8 responses, while private and CD4 specificities were missed.

Researchers tagged individual cDNA molecules with unique molecular identifiers. TCRdb re-called the 5' RACE reads through MiXCR, storing one row per CDR3 protein. Of 35,000 to 40,000 distinct CDR3 sequences listed, under 5% are singletons. This CDR3 comprises 14 residues. V dropped 0 bases and J dropped 2 bases, with 2 bases sitting between them. Germline-derived CDR1 and CDR2 are SGHTA and FQGTGA. The TCR originated in an adult who was a healthcare worker with PCR-confirmed SARS-CoV-2 infection or an uninfected control (not recorded which). The specimen was whole blood. The chain couples TRBV7-3 to TRBJ2-6; D uncertain. The CDR3 bases are TGTGCCAGCAGCTTAACGGCTGGGGCCAACGTCCTGACTTTC. Encoded protein: CASSLTAGANVLTF.